Here is one T cell receptor (beta chain) with its context. A much larger clone sits a single nucleotide away, making a read error possible. This sample was taken from a study of blood T cells in healthy people across ages. For the second PCR, which ran for 7 to 11 cycles, a sample-barcoded 5' primer and a J-beta primer mix were used. MiXCR, applied by TCRdb to the 5' RACE reads, yields one record per CDR3 protein. The table includes over 500,000 distinct CDR3 sequences, 40% to 65% detected once. The CDR3 covers 13 residues. Germline CDR1 KGHSH, CDR2 LQKENI. The V call is TRBV18, the J call TRBJ2-3, with D possibly being TRBD1 or TRBD2 (5 bases each). This TCR was recovered from a woman aged 80 or over in good health. Sample: blood. CDR3 protein: CASSRGTTDSQYF. CDR3 coding DNA: TGTGCCAGCTCACGGGGGACGACAGATTCGCAGTATTTT. Full variable domain (missing parts from reference TRBV18 and TRBJ2-3): NAGVMQNPRHLVRRRGQEARLRCSPMKGHSHVYWYRQLPEEGLKFMVYLQKENIIDESGMPKERFSAEFPKEGPSILRIQQVVRGDSAAYFCASSRGTTDSQYFGPGTRLTVL.